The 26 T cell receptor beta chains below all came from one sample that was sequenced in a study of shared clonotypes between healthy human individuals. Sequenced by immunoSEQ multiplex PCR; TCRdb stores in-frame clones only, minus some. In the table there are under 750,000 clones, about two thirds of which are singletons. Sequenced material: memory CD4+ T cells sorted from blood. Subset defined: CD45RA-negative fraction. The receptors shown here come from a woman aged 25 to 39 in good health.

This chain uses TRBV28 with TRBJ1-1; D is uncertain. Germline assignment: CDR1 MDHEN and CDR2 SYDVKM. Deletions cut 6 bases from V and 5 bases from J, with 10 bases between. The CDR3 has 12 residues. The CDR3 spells CASRSGSTEAFF. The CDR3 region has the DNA TGTGCCAGCAGGTCTGGTTCGACTGAAGCTTTCTTT.

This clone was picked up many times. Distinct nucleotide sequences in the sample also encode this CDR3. DNA of the CDR3: TGTGCCAGCAGTTTATCTCGGGCTAGGAACACTGAAGCTTTCTTT. Translating it yields CASSLSRARNTEAFF. The V gene is TRBV27, the J gene TRBJ1-1; no clear D. CDR1 is MNHEY and CDR2 is SMNVEV in the germline V gene (reference sequence). CDR3 length equals 15 residues. With 0 bases removed from V and 1 base from J, the gap between germline ends came to 9 bases.

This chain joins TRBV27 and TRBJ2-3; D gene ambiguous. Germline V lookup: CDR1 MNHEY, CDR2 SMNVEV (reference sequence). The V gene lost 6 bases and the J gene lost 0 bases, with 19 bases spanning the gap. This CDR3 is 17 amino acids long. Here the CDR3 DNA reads TGTGCCAGCAGCGTGGGCTTTTTCCGGTCTAGCACAGATACGCAGTATTTT. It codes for CASSVGFFRSSTDTQYF.

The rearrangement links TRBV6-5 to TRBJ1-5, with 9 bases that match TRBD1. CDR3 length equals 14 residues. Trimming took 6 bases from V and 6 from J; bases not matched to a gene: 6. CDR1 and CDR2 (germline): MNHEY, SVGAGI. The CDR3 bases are TGTGCCAGCAGGGGACAGGGTGGTCCTCAGCCCCAGCATTTT. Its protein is CASRGQGGPQPQHF.

The CDR3 nucleotides read TGTGCCAGTAGTAGGGGGTGGAATCAGCCCCAGCATTTT. Translation: CASSRGWNQPQHF. J is TRBJ1-5 and V is TRBV19, with D possibly being TRBD1 (5 bases). Germline V gene data show CDR1 as LNHDA and CDR2 as SQIVND (reference sequence). This CDR3 is built from 13 residues. Between the trimmed V and J ends, which lost 4 bases and 4 bases, there was a span of 8 bases.

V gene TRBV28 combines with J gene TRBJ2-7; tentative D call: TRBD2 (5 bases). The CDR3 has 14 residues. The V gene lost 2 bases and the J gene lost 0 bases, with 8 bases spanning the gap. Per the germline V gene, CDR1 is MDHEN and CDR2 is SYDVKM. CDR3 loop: CASSLSGLSYEQYF. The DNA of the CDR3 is TGTGCCAGCAGTTTAAGCGGACTCTCCTACGAGCAGTACTTC. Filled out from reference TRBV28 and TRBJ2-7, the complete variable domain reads DVKVTQSSRYLVKRTGEKVFLECVQDMDHENMFWYRQDPGLGLRLIYFSYDVKMKEKGDIPEGYSVSREKKERFSLILESASTNQTSMYLCASSLSGLSYEQYFGPGTRLTVT.

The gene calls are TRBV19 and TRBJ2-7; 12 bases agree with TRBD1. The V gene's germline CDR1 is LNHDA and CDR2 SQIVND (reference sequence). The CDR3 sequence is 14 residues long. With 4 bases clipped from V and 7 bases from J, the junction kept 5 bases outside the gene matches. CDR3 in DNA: TGTGCCAGTAGTACGGGACAGGGGGCTGGTGAGCAGTACTTC. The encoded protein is CASSTGQGAGEQYF.

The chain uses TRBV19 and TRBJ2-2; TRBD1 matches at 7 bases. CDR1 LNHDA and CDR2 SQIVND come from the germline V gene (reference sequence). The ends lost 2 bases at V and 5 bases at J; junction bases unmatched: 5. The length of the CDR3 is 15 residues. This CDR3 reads CASSIPRQGTGELFF. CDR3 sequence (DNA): TGTGCCAGTAGTATACCTCGACAGGGTACCGGGGAGCTGTTTTTT.

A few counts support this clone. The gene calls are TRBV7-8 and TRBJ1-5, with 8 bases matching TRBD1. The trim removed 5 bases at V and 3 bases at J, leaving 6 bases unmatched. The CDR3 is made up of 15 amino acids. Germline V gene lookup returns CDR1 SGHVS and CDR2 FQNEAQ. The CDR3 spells CASSGNRGNNQPQHF. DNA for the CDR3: TGTGCCAGCAGCGGCAACAGGGGGAACAATCAGCCCCAGCATTTT.

The CDR3 nucleotides are TGTGCCAGCACGGACAGGTCTACTGGGGCCAACGTCCTGACTTTC. This codes for CASTDRSTGANVLTF. This rearrangement joins TRBV2 to TRBJ2-6, with 7 bases fitting TRBD1. CDR3 length: 15 amino acids. The germline CDR1 and CDR2 sequences are SNHLY and FYNNEI. V was clipped by 7 bases and J by 2 bases; unmatched bases: 5.

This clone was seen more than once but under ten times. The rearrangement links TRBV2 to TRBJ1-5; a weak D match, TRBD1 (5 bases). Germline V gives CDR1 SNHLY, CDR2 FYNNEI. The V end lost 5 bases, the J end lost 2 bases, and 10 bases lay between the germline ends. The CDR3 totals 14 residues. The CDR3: CASSQGGGNQPQHF. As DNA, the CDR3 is TGTGCCAGCAGTCAGGGTGGAGGCAATCAGCCCCAGCATTTT. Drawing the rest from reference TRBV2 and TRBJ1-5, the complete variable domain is EPEVTQTPSHQVTQMGQEVILRCVPISNHLYFYWYRQILGQKVEFLVSFYNNEISEKSEIFDDQFSVERPDGSNFTLKIRSTKLEDSAMYFCASSQGGGNQPQHFGDGTRLSIL.

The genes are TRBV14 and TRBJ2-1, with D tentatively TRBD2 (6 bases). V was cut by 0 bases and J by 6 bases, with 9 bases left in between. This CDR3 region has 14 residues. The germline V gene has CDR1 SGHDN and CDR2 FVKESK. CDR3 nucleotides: TGTGCCAGCAGCCAAGAACTAGCTAGCAATGAGCAGTTCTTC. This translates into CASSQELASNEQFF.

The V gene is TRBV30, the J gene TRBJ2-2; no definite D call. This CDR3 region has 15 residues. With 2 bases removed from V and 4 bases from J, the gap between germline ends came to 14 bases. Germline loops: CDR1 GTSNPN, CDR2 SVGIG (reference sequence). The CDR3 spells CAWSLGPLRTGELFF. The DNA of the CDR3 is TGTGCCTGGAGTCTAGGCCCGCTGCGCACCGGGGAGCTGTTTTTT.

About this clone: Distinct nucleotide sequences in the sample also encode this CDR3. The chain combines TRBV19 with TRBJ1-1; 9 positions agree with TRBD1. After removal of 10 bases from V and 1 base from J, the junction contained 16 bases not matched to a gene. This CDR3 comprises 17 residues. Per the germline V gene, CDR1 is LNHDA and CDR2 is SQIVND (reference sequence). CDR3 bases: TGTGCCACTGCTCCGGGACAGGGCAGTTGGAAGAACACTGAAGCTTTCTTT. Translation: CATAPGQGSWKNTEAFF.

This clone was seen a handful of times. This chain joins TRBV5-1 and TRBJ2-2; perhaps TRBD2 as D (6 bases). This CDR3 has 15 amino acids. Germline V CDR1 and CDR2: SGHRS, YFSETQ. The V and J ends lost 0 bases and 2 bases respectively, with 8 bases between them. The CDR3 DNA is TGCGCCAGCAGCTTGGGCGGGGTCAACACCGGGGAGCTGTTTTTT. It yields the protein CASSLGGVNTGELFF. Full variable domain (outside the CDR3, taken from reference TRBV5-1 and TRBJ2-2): KAGVTQTPRYLIKTRGQQVTLSCSPISGHRSVSWYQQTPGQGLQFLFEYFSETQRNKGNFPGRFSGRQFSNSRSEMNVSTLELGDSALYLCASSLGGVNTGELFFGEGSRLTVL.

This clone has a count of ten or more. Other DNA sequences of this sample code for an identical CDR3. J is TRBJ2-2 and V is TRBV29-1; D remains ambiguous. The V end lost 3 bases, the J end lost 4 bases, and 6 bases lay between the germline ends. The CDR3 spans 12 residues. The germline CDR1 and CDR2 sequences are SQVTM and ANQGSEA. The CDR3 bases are TGCAGCGTTGAGAGGACCACCGGGGAGCTGTTTTTT. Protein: CSVERTTGELFF.

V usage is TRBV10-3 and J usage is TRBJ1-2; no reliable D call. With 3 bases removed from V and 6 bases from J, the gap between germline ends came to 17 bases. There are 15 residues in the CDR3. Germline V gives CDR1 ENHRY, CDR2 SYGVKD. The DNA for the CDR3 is TGTGCCATCAGTGATGGCGGGAGAGGGAAGGATGGCTACACCTTC. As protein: CAISDGGRGKDGYTF.

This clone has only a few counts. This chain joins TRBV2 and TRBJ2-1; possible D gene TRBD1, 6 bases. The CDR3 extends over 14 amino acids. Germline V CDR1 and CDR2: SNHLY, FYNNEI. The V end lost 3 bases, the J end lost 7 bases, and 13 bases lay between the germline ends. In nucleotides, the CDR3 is TGTGCCAGCAGTGAGGGGACAATTCCTAATGAGCAGTTCTTC. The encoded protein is CASSEGTIPNEQFF.

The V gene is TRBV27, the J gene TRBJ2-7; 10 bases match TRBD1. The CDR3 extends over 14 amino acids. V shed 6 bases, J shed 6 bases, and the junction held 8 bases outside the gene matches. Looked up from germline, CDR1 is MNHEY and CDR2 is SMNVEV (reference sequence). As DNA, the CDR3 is TGTGCCAGCAGACCGGGACAGGGGTGGGCCGAGCAGTACTTC. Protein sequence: CASRPGQGWAEQYF.

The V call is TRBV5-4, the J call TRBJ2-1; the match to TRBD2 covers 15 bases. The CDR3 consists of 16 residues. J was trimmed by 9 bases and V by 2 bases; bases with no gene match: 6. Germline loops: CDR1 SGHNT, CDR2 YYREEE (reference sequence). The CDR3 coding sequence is TGTGCCAGCAGCTTACGGACTAGCGGGAGGGCCATTGAGCAGTTCTTC. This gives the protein CASSLRTSGRAIEQFF.

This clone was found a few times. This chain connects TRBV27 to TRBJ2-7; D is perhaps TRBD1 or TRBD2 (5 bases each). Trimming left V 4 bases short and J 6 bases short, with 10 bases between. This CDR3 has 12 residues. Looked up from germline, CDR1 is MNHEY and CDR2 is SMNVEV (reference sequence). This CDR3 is CASSCRGCEQYF. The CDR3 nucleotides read TGTGCCAGCAGTTGCCGGGGCTGCGAGCAGTACTTC.

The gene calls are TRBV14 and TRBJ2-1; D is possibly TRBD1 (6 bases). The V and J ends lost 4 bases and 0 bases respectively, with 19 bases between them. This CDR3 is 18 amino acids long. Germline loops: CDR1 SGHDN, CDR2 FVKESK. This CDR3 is CASSRRSGTQSSYNEQFF. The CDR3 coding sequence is TGTGCCAGCAGCCGAAGGTCCGGGACACAAAGCTCCTACAATGAGCAGTTCTTC. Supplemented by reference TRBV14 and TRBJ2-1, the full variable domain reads EAGVTQFPSHSVIEKGQTVTLRCDPISGHDNLYWYRRVMGKEIKFLLHFVKESKQDESGMPNNRFLAERTGGTYSTLKVQPAELEDSGVYFCASSRRSGTQSSYNEQFFGPGTRLTVL.

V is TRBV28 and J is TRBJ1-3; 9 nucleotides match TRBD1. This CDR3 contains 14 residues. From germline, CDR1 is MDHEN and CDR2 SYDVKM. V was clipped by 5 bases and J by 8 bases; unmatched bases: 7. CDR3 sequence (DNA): TGTGCCAGCAGTCCCGGGACAGGGAGGTACACCATATATTTT. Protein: CASSPGTGRYTIYF.

CDR3 amino acids: CASSTSWSGSNEQYF. CDR3 nucleotides: TGTGCCAGCAGTACCTCTTGGAGCGGGAGTAACGAGCAGTACTTC. This chain links TRBV6-5 with TRBJ2-7, with 8 bases that match TRBD2. CDR1 MNHEY and CDR2 SVGAGI come from the germline V gene. Trimming took 5 bases from V and 5 from J; bases not matched to a gene: 11. CDR3 size: 15 residues.

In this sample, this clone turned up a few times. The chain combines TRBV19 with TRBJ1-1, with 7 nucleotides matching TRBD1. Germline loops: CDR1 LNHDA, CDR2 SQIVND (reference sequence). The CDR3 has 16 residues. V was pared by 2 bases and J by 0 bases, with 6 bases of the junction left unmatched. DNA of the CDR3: TGTGCCAGTAGTATATCGGGACAGTACATGAACACTGAAGCTTTCTTT. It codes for CASSISGQYMNTEAFF.

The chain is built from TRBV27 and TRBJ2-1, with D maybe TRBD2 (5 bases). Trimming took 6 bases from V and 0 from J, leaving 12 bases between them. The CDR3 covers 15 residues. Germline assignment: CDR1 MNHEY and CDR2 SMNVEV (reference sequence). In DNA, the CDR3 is TGTGCCAGCAGGCTAGCCCCTGGCTCCTACAATGAGCAGTTCTTC. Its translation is CASRLAPGSYNEQFF.